Listed below are T cell receptor beta chains from one sample, sequenced in a study of immune evolution from preneoplasia to lung adenocarcinoma. The table came from immunoSEQ multiplex PCR; TCRdb's copy has only in-frame clones and leaves some out. The repertoire holds 10,000 to 12,000 clones, with 80% to 90% as singletons. Sequencing input: FFPE minimally invasive lung adenocarcinoma tissue. These receptors came from a person aged 65-85 years with lung adenocarcinoma. The CDR3 runs from the conserved cysteine through the conserved F or W. The D gene is left open where the match is weak. Rows give clone size only sometimes, using once, few, many, or a class for an expanded clone.

>TRBV19|-|few|TRBJ1-2
CASSIGGSSYTF
TGTGCCAGTAGTATAGGAGGTTCGAGCTACACCTTC
>TRBV18|-|few|TRBJ1-1
CASSPSGNTEAFF
TGTGCCAGCTCACCGTCAGGAAACACTGAAGCTTTCTTT
>TRBV27|-|-|TRBJ1-4
CASSLQDPNEKLFF
TGTGCCAGCAGTTTACAGGACCCTAATGAAAAACTGTTTTTT
>TRBV5-1|-|-|TRBJ2-7
CASSLGVTSWEQYF
TGCGCCAGCAGTCTGGGGGTTACATCCTGGGAGCAGTACTTC
>TRBV7-6|-|-|TRBJ1-1
CASSLGGDTEAFF
TGTGCCAGCAGCTTAGGAGGGGACACTGAAGCTTTCTTT
>TRBV13|-|-|TRBJ2-3
CASSPQKGAAATSTDTQYF
TGTGCCAGCAGCCCACAAAAAGGGGCAGCCGCGACTAGCACAGATACGCAGTATTTT
>TRBV6-1|-|-|TRBJ2-6
CASSGLDRMDRANVLTF
TGTGCCAGCAGTGGCTTAGACAGGATGGATAGGGCCAACGTCCTGACTTTC
>TRBV21-1|-|-|TRBJ2-7
CASSLASSYEQYF
TGTGCCAGCAGTCTGGCCTCCTCCTACGAGCAGTACTTC
>TRBV7-9|TRBD1|-|TRBJ1-4
CASSPRQGLSTNEKLFF
TGTGCCAGCAGCCCTAGACAGGGGCTCTCAACTAATGAAAAACTGTTTTTT
>TRBV5-4|-|-|TRBJ2-2
CASRSLSTGELFF
TGTGCCAGCAGAAGCCTGAGTACCGGGGAGCTGTTTTTT
>TRBV4-2|TRBD2|-|TRBJ2-4
CASSLSGGAGAKNIQYF
TGTGCCAGCAGCCTCTCCGGGGGGGCCGGTGCCAAAAACATTCAGTACTTC
>TRBV10-2|-|-|TRBJ1-6
CASSDTVSPLHF
TGCGCCAGCAGTGATACAGTTTCACCCCTCCACTTT
>TRBV9|-|few|TRBJ2-3
CASSPDLGTQYF
TGTGCCAGCAGCCCCGACCTCGGTACGCAGTATTTT